What follows is one T cell receptor (beta chain) and its context. Its antigen remains unknown. Sequencing used immunoSEQ multiplex PCR; TCRdb keeps in-frame clones, though not all of them. The data contain fewer than 50,000 clones, around 83% of them singletons. The CDR3 spans 14 residues. J lost 7 bases, V lost 5 bases, and 7 bases had no gene match. Germline loops: CDR1 MNHEY, CDR2 SVGAGI. The data were taken from a study of T cells in localized non-small cell lung cancer. Findings and limits, study-wide: For the top 100 tumor clones, a median approximately 50 also appeared in adjacent lung. Owing to sequencing of a solitary tumor region, heterogeneity cannot be discounted.

The sequences come from PBMCs, collected before any cancer treatment. The rearrangement uses TRBV6-5 and TRBJ2-3, with 9 bases identical to TRBD2. The sequence derives from a man aged 40 to 70 with stage II lung adenocarcinoma. Here the CDR3 DNA reads TGTGCCAGCAGTAAGGGGCGGGAGGGGTATACGCAGTATTTT. Residues: CASSKGREGYTQYF.